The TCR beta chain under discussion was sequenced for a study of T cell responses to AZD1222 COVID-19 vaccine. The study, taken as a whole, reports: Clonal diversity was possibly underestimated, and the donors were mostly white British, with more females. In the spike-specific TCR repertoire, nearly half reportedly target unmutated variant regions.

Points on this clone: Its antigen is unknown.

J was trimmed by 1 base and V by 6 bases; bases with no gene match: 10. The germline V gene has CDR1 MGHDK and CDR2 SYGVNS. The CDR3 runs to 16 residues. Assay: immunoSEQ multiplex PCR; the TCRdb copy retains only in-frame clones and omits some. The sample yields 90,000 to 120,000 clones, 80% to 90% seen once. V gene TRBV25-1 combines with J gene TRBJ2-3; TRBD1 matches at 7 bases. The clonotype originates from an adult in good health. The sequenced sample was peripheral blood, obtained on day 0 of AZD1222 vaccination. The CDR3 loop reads CASSPRTGPRTDTQYF. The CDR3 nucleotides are TGTGCCAGCAGCCCTAGGACAGGCCCTCGCACAGATACGCAGTATTTT.